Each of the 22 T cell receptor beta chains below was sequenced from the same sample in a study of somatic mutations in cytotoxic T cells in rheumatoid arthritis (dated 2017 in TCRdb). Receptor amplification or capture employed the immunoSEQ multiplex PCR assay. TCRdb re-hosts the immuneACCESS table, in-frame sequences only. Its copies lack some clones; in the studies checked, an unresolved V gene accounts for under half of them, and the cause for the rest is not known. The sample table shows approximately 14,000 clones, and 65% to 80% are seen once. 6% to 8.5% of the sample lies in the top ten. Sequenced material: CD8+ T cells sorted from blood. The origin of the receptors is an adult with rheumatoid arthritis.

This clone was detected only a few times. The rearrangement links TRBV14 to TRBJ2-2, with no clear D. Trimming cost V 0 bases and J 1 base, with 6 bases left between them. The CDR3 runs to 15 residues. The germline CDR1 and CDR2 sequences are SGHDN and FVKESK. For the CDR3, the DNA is TGTGCCAGCAGCCAAGACCCGGGGAACACCGGGGAGCTGTTTTTT. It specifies CASSQDPGNTGELFF.

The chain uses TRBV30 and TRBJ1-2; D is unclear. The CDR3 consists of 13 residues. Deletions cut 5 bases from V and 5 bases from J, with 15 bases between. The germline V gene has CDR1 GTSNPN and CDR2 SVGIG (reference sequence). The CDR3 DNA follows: TGTGCCTGGCTTATCCCCCCGGGGTATGGCTACACCTTC. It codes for CAWLIPPGYGYTF.

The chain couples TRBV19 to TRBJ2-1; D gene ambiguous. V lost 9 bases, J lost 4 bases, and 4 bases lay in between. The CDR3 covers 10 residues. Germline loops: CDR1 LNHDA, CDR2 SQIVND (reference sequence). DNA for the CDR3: TGTGCCAGCGGTTACAATGAGCAGTTCTTC. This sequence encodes CASGYNEQFF. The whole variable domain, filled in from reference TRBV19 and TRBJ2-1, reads DGGITQSPKYLFRKEGQNVTLSCEQNLNHDAMYWYRQDPGQGLRLIYYSQIVNDFQKGDIAEGYSVSREKKESFPLTVTSAQKNPTAFYLCASGYNEQFFGPGTRLTVL.

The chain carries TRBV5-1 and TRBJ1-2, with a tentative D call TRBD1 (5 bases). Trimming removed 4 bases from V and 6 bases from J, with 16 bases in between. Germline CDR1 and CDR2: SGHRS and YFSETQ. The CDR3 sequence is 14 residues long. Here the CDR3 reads CASSLGRGRDGYTF. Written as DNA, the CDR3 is TGCGCCAGCAGCCTGGGTAGGGGTCGTGATGGCTACACCTTC.

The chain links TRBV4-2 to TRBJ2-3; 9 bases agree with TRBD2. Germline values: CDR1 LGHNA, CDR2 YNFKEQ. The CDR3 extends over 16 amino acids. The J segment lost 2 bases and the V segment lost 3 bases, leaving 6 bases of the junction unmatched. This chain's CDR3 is CASSQVIAGVTDTQYF. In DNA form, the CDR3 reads TGTGCCAGCAGCCAGGTCATAGCGGGAGTCACAGATACGCAGTATTTT.

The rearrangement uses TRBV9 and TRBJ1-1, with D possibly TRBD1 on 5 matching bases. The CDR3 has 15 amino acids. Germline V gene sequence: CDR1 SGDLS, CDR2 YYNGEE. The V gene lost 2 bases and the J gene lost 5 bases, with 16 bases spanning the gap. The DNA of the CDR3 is TGTGCCAGCAGCGTGGGGGGTTCGGGGAGTACTGAAGCTTTCTTT. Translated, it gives CASSVGGSGSTEAFF.

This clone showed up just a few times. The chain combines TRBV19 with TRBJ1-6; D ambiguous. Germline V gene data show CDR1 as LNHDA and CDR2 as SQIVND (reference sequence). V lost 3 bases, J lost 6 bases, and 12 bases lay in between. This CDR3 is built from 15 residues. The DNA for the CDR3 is TGTGCCAGTAGTATCACCTTCGTGGGTAATTCACCCCTCCACTTT. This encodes CASSITFVGNSPLHF.

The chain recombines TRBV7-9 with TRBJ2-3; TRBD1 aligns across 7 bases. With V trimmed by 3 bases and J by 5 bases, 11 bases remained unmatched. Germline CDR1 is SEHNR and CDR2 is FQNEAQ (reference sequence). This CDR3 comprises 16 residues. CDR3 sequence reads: CASSFWDSAARDTQYF. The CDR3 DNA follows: TGTGCCAGCAGCTTCTGGGACAGCGCGGCCCGAGATACGCAGTATTTT.

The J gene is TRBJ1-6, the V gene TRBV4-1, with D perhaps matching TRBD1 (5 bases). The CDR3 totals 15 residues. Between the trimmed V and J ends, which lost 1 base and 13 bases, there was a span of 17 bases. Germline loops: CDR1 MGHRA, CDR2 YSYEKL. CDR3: CASSQVIQATQPLHF. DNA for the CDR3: TGCGCCAGCAGCCAAGTGATACAGGCCACCCAGCCCCTCCACTTT.

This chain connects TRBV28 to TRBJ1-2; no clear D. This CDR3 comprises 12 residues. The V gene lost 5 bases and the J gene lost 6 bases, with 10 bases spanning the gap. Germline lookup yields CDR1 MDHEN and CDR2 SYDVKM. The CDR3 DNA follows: TGTGCCAGCAGTCGCGGGTGGGATGGCTACACCTTC. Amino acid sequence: CASSRGWDGYTF.

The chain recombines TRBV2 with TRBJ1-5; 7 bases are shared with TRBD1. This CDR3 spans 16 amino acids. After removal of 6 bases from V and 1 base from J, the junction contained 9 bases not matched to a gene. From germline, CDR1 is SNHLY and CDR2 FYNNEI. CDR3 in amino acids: CASRPYRGMSNQPQHF. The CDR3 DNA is TGTGCCAGCAGGCCCTACAGGGGAATGAGCAATCAGCCCCAGCATTTT.

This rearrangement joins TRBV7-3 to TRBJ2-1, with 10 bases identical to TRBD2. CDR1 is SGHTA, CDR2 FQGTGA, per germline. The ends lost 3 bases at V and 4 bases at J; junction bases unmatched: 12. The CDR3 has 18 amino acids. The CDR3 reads CASSLQGPSGRAYNEQFF. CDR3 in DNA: TGTGCCAGCAGCTTGCAGGGTCCAAGCGGGAGGGCGTACAATGAGCAGTTCTTC.

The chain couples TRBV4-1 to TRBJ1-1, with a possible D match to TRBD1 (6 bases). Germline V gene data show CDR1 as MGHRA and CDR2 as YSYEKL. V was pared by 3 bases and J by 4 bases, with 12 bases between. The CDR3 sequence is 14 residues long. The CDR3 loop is CASSQLQGGTEAFF. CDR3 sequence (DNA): TGCGCCAGCAGCCAGCTACAGGGAGGCACTGAAGCTTTCTTT.

In DNA form, the CDR3 reads TGTGCCAGCAGCCTACCTGAGGGGTATGAGCAGTTCTTC. It specifies CASSLPEGYEQFF. The chain has TRBV7-8 and TRBJ2-1; tentatively, D is TRBD1 or TRBD2 (5 bases each). CDR3 length: 13 residues. Per the germline V gene, CDR1 is SGHVS and CDR2 is FQNEAQ. The V end lost 5 bases, the J end lost 8 bases, and 13 bases lay between the germline ends.

CDR3 protein: CASSESYNEQFF. CDR3 DNA sequence: TGCGCCAGCAGTGAGTCCTACAATGAGCAGTTCTTC. The chain carries TRBV10-1 and TRBJ2-1; D not certain. Germline V gene data show CDR1 as WNHNN and CDR2 as SYGVQD (reference sequence). This CDR3 is built from 12 residues. Trimming pared 0 bases from V and 3 bases from J, leaving 0 bases between.

CDR3 nucleotide sequence: TGTGCCAGCAGCGAGGGAGGCGGGGAGCTGTTTTTT. The encoded protein is CASSEGGGELFF. The V and J genes are TRBV9 and TRBJ2-2, with D perhaps TRBD2 (6 bases). The CDR3 spans 12 residues. V lost 3 bases and J 7 bases, leaving 7 bases between the germline ends. Germline values: CDR1 SGDLS, CDR2 YYNGEE. The complete variable domain, with remaining parts taken from reference TRBV9 and TRBJ2-2, reads DSGVTQTPKHLITATGQRVTLRCSPRSGDLSVYWYQQSLDQGLQFLIQYYNGEERAKGNILERFSAQQFPDLHSELNLSSLELGDSALYFCASSEGGGELFFGEGSRLTVL.

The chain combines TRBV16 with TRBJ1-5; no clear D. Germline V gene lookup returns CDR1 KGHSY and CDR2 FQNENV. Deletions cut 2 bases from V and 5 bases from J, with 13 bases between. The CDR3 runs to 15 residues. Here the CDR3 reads CASSQMLGVYQPQHF. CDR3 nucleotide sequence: TGTGCCAGCAGCCAAATGTTAGGTGTGTATCAGCCCCAGCATTTT. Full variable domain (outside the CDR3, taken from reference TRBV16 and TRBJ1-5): GEEVAQTPKHLVRGEGQKAKLYCAPIKGHSYVFWYQQVLKNEFKFLISFQNENVFDETGMPKERFSAKCLPNSPCSLEIQATKLEDSAVYFCASSQMLGVYQPQHFGDGTRLSIL.

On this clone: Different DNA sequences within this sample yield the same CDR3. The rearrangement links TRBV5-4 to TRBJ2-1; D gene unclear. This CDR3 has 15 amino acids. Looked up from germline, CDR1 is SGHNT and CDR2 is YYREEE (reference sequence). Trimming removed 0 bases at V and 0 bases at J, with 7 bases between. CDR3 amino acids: CASSLDRSSYNEQFF. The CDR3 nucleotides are TGTGCCAGCAGCTTGGACCGAAGCTCCTACAATGAGCAGTTCTTC.

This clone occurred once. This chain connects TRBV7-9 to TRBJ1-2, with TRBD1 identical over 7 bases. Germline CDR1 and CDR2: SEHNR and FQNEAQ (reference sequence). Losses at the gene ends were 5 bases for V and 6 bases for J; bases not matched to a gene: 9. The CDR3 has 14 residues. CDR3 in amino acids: CASSPGGVTDGYTF. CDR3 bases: TGTGCCAGCAGCCCAGGGGGAGTCACGGATGGCTACACCTTC.

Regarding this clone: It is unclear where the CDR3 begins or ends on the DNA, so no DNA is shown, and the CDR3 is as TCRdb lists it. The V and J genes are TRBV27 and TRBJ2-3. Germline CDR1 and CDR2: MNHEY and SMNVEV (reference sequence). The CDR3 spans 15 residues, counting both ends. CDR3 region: CASSFFGAGQDTQYF.

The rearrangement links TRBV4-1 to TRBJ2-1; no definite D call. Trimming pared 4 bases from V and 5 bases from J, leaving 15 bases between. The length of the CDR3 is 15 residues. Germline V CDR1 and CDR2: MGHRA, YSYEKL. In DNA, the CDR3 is TGCGCCAGCAGCCTCATGATCGGCGGCGACAATGAGCAGTTCTTC. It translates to CASSLMIGGDNEQFF.

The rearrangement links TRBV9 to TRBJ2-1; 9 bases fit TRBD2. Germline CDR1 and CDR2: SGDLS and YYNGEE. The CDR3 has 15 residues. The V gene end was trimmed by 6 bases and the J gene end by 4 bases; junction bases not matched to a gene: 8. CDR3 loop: CASTTGGREYNEQFF. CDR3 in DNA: TGTGCCAGCACCACGGGCGGGAGGGAGTACAATGAGCAGTTCTTC.